The 14 T cell receptor beta chains reported below all come from one sample, sequenced in a study of blood T cell repertoires in COVID-19. Repertoires were generated with immunoSEQ multiplex PCR, while TCRdb's copy carries only in-frame clones and drops some. This repertoire shows about 370,000 clones, 80% to 95% found once; its top ten account for about 0.83%. The sample taken for sequencing was PBMCs or T cells enriched from blood (not recorded which). The receptors shown here come from a woman aged 35 to 49 who had been exposed to COVID-19.

This chain uses TRBV4-3 with TRBJ1-3; TRBD1 aligns across 8 bases. The trim removed 0 bases at V and 9 bases at J, leaving 13 bases unmatched. CDR3 length: 17 amino acids. Germline V gene data show CDR1 as LGHNA and CDR2 as YSLEER. In DNA, the CDR3 is TGCGCCAGCAGCCAAGATAAATCCCCAGGGGGCTGGGGCACCATATATTTT. Translated, it gives CASSQDKSPGGWGTIYF.

The chain combines TRBV27 with TRBJ1-2; 9 positions agree with TRBD1. The CDR3 consists of 15 residues. Losses at the gene ends were 0 bases for V and 5 bases for J; bases not matched to a gene: 4. The germline CDR1 and CDR2 sequences are MNHEY and SMNVEV (reference sequence). CDR3 bases: TGTGCCAGCAGTTTATCCCGGACAGGGGCTTATGGCTACACCTTC. Its translation is CASSLSRTGAYGYTF.

V is TRBV14 and J is TRBJ2-1; TRBD2 agrees at 9 bases. CDR3 length: 16 residues. V dropped 3 bases and J dropped 3; count of bases not matched to a gene: 6. CDR1 and CDR2 (germline): SGHDN, FVKESK. CDR3 in DNA: TGTGCCAGCAGCCAGAGAGCGGGGGGCTACTACAATGAGCAGTTCTTC. It is translated as CASSQRAGGYYNEQFF.

This clone occurred a few times. The V call is TRBV19, the J call TRBJ2-3; possibly TRBD1 for D (6 bases). Germline V gene data show CDR1 as LNHDA and CDR2 as SQIVND (reference sequence). This CDR3 is 13 amino acids long. Between the trimmed V and J ends, which lost 5 bases and 7 bases, there was a span of 13 bases. CDR3 amino acids: CASSQGQTNTQYF. In nucleotides, the CDR3 is TGTGCCAGTAGTCAAGGACAGACTAATACGCAGTATTTT.

The chain employs TRBV6-5 and TRBJ1-5, with D hard to call. The length of the CDR3 is 12 residues. Trimming pared 8 bases from V and 4 bases from J, leaving 9 bases between. Per the germline V gene, CDR1 is MNHEY and CDR2 is SVGAGI. The CDR3 sequence: CASDWANQPQHF. In nucleotides, the CDR3 is TGTGCCAGCGATTGGGCGAATCAGCCCCAGCATTTT.

The chain employs TRBV6-1 and TRBJ1-5; TRBD1 might be the D (5 bases). The CDR3 has 16 residues. Germline CDR1 is MNHNS and CDR2 is SASEGT. Between the trimmed V and J ends, which lost 1 base and 5 bases, there was a span of 15 bases. The CDR3 region has the DNA TGTGCCAGCAGTGAAGGAAGGACAACCCTTTATCAGCCCCAGCATTTT. Its protein is CASSEGRTTLYQPQHF.

The chain couples TRBV5-1 to TRBJ1-2, with 8 bases fitting TRBD1. Germline loops: CDR1 SGHRS, CDR2 YFSETQ. Trimming removed 2 bases from V and 7 bases from J; junction bases left unmatched: 13. CDR3 size: 16 residues. The CDR3 protein is CASSLNPGQGAAGYTF. The CDR3 region has the DNA TGCGCCAGCAGCTTAAACCCCGGGCAGGGGGCCGCTGGCTACACCTTC.

This chain uses TRBV6-5 with TRBJ1-1, with a possible D match to TRBD1 (5 bases). Trimming took off 0 bases at V and 4 bases at J, with 9 bases between the two ends. The CDR3 runs 14 residues. Germline values: CDR1 MNHEY, CDR2 SVGAGI. For the CDR3, the DNA is TGTGCCAGCAGTTACTCGACCAGGGCCACTGAAGCTTTCTTT. Protein sequence: CASSYSTRATEAFF.

This clone was detected a few times. In DNA form, the CDR3 reads TGTGCCAGCAGCACTAGCGGGACCACTTACGAGCAGTACTTC. This encodes CASSTSGTTYEQYF. This chain uses TRBV7-2 with TRBJ2-7; TRBD2 matches at 10 bases. Unmatched junction bases numbered 5, after V lost 5 bases and J lost 4 bases. CDR3 length: 14 amino acids. Per germline, CDR1 SGHTA and CDR2 FQGNSA.

This clone has a handful of counts. The chain couples TRBV27 to TRBJ2-7, with a tentative D call TRBD1 (7 bases). Between the trimmed V and J ends, which lost 1 base and 3 bases, there was a span of 13 bases. Per germline, CDR1 MNHEY and CDR2 SMNVEV (reference sequence). This CDR3 spans 15 amino acids. This CDR3 reads CASSLLAGGLYEQYF. The DNA for the CDR3 is TGTGCCAGCAGTTTATTGGCAGGGGGGCTCTACGAGCAGTACTTC.

This chain joins TRBV15 and TRBJ1-4; 8 positions agree with TRBD1. Per the germline V gene, CDR1 is LNHNV and CDR2 is YYDKDF (reference sequence). The CDR3 spans 15 residues. V trimming: 1 base; J trimming: 5 bases; junction bases outside the gene matches: 3. As DNA, the CDR3 is TGTGCCACCAGCAGAGCCCGGGACAGGAATGAAAAACTGTTTTTT. Its translation is CATSRARDRNEKLFF.

The chain combines TRBV19 with TRBJ1-1; D ambiguous. Trimming took 7 bases from V and 5 from J, leaving 8 bases between them. CDR3 size: 11 residues. Germline V gives CDR1 LNHDA, CDR2 SQIVND (reference sequence). CDR3 bases: TGTGCCAGTATTGGCAGGACTGAAGCTTTCTTT. As protein: CASIGRTEAFF.

The chain uses TRBV18 and TRBJ2-3, with D tentatively TRBD1 (6 bases). V lost 3 bases and J 1 base, leaving 8 bases between the germline ends. Germline V gene lookup returns CDR1 KGHSH and CDR2 LQKENI. The CDR3 has 14 amino acids. CDR3 coding DNA: TGTGCCAGCTCACCGAGGACAGGCACAGATACGCAGTATTTT. Translating it yields CASSPRTGTDTQYF.

The chain couples TRBV15 to TRBJ1-2; D is unresolved. The V and J ends lost 0 bases and 5 bases respectively, with 13 bases between them. This CDR3 contains 15 residues. Germline-derived CDR1 and CDR2 are LNHNV and YYDKDF (reference sequence). The CDR3 sequence: CATSRDLQQVYGYTF. CDR3 nucleotides: TGTGCCACCAGCAGAGATCTCCAACAAGTTTATGGCTACACCTTC.